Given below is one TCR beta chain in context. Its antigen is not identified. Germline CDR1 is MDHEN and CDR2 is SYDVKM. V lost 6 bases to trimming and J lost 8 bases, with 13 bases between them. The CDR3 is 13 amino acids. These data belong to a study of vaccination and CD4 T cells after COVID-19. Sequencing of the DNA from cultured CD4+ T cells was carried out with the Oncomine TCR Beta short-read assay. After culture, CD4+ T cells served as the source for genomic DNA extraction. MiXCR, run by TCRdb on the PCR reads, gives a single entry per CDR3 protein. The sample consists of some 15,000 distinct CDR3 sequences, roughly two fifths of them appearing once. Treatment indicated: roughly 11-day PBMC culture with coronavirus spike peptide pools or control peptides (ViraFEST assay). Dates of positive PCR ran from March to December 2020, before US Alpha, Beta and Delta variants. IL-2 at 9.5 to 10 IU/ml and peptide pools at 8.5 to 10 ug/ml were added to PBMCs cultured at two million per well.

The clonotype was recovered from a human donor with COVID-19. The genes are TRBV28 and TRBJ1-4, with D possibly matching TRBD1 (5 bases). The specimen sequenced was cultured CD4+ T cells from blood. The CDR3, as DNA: TGTGCCAGCAGAGCTGGGGCGAGGGAAAAACTGTTTTTT. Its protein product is CASRAGAREKLFF.